The clone carrying this T cell receptor beta chain appeared many times. What it recognizes is unknown. Between the trimmed V and J ends, which lost 4 bases and 8 bases, there was a span of 15 bases. This CDR3 has 13 residues. Germline assignment: CDR1 SGHNT and CDR2 YYREEE (reference sequence). The protocol was immunoSEQ multiplex PCR, while the TCRdb copy is restricted to in-frame clones and leaves out a portion. Of 60,000 or so clones detected, approximately 87% appear once; the ten largest clones hold 3.1%. This record comes from a study of OX40 agonist ivuxolimab in advanced cancers. Findings and limits, study-wide: CD4+ T cells averaged fewer expanded clones than CD8+ T cells. Clonal expansion from baseline to week 6 occurred in both CD4+ and CD8+ T cells. Also present in some nonresponders was a low level of normalized T-cell clonal expansion.

The sample here was CD4+ or CD8+ T cells sorted from blood, taken in a trial of the OX40 agonist ivuxolimab. This rearrangement joins TRBV5-4 to TRBJ1-1; no definite D call. This clonotype was obtained from an adult with an advanced solid tumor such as melanoma, head and neck, liver or kidney cancer. This chain's CDR3 is CASSRTRELEAFF. The CDR3 coding sequence is TGTGCCAGCAGCCGAACGAGGGAACTCGAAGCTTTCTTT.